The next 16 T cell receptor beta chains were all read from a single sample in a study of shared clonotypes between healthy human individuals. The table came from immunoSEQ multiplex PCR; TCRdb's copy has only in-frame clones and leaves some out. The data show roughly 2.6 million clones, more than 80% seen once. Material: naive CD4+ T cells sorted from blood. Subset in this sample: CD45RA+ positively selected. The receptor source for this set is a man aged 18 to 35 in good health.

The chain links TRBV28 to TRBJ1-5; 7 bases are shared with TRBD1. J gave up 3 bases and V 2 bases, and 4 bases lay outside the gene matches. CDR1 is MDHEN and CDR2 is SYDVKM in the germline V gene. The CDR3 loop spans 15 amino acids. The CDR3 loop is CASSLPDRNNQPQHF. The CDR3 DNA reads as TGTGCCAGCAGTTTACCGGACAGGAACAATCAGCCCCAGCATTTT.

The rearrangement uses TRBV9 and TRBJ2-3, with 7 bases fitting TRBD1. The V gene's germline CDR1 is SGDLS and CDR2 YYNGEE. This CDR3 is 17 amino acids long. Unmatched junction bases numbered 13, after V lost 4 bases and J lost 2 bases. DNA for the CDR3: TGTGCCAGCAGCCTCAGAAGGGGACAGTGGTCCACAGATACGCAGTATTTT. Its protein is CASSLRRGQWSTDTQYF.

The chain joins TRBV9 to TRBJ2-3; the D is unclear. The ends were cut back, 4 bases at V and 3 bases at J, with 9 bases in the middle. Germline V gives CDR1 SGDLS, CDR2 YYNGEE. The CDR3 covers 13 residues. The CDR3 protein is CASSPQGTDTQYF. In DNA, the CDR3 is TGTGCCAGCAGCCCCCAAGGGACAGATACGCAGTATTTT.

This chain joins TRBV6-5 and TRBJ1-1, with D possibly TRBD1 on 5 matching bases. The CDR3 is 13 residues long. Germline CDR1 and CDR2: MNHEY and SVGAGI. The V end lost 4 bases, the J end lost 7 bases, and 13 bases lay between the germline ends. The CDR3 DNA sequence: TGTGCCAGCAGTTCGCCAGGGTTTAGTGAAGCTTTCTTT. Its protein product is CASSSPGFSEAFF.

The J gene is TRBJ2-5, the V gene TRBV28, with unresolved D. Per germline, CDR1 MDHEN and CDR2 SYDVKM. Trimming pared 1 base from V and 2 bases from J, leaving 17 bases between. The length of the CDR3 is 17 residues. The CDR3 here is CASSLFGEGSVQETQYF. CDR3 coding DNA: TGTGCCAGCAGTTTATTTGGCGAAGGGTCCGTACAAGAGACCCAGTACTTC.

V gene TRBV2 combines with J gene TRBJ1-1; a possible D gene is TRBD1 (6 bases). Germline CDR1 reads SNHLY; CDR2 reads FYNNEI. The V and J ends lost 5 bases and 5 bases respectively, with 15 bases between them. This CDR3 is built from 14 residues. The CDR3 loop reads CASSLEGGVTEAFF. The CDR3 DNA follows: TGTGCCAGCAGTCTCGAGGGGGGGGTGACTGAAGCTTTCTTT. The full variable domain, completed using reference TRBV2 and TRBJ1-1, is EPEVTQTPSHQVTQMGQEVILRCVPISNHLYFYWYRQILGQKVEFLVSFYNNEISEKSEIFDDQFSVERPDGSNFTLKIRSTKLEDSAMYFCASSLEGGVTEAFFGQGTRLTVV.

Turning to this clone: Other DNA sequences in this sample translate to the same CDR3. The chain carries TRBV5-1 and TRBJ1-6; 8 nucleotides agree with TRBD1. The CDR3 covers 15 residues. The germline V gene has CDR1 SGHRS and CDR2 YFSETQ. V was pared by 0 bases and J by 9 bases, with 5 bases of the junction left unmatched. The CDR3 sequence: CASSLAGTGRSPLHF. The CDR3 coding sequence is TGCGCCAGCAGCTTGGCCGGGACAGGCCGTTCACCCCTCCACTTT.

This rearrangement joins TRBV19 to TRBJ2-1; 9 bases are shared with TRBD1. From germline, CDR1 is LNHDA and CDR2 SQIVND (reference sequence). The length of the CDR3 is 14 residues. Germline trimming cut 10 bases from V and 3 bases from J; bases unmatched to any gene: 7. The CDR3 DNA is TGTGCCACCGACTCGGGACAGGGCTACAATGAGCAGTTCTTC. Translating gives CATDSGQGYNEQFF.

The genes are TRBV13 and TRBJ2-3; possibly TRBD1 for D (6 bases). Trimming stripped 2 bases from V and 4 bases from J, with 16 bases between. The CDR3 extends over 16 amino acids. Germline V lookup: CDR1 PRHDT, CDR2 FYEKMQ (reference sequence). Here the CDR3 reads CASSLLAGVDADTQYF. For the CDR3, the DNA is TGTGCCAGCAGCTTACTAGCAGGGGTAGACGCAGATACGCAGTATTTT.

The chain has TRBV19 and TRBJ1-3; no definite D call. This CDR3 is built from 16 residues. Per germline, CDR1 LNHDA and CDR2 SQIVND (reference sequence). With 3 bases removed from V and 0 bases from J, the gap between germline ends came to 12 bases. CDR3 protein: CASSITDFSSGNTIYF. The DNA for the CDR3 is TGTGCCAGTAGTATTACGGATTTTAGCTCTGGAAACACCATATATTTT.

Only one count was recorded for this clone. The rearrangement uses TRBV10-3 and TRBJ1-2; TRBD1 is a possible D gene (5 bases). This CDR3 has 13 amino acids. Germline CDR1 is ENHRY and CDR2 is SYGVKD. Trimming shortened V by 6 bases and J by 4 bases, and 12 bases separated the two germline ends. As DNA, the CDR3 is TGTGCCATCAGGGGTCAGGGACCCTATGGCTACACCTTC. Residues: CAIRGQGPYGYTF.

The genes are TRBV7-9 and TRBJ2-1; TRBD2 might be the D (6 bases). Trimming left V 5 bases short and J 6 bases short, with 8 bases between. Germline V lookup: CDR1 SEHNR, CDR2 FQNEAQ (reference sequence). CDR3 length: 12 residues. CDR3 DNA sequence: TGTGCCAGCAGCCCTAGCGCCAATGAGCAGTTCTTC. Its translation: CASSPSANEQFF.

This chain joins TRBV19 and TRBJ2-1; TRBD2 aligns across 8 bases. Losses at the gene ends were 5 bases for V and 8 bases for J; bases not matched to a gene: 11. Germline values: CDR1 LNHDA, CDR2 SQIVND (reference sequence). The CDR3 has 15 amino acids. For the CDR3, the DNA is TGTGCCAGTAGTCTCGGGGGTAGCGGGGTGTATGAGCAGTTCTTC. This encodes CASSLGGSGVYEQFF.

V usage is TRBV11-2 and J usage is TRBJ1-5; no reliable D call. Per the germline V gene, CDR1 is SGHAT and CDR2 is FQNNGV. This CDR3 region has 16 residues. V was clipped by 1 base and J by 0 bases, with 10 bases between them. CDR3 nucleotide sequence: TGTGCCAGCAGCTTAGGTTCCGTTAATAGCAATCAGCCCCAGCATTTT. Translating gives CASSLGSVNSNQPQHF.

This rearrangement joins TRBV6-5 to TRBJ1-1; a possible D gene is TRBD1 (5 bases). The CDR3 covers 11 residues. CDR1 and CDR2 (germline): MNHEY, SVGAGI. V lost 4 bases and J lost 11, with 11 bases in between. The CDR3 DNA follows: TGTGCCAGCAGTTTATTAGGGACGGCTTTCTTT. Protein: CASSLLGTAFF.

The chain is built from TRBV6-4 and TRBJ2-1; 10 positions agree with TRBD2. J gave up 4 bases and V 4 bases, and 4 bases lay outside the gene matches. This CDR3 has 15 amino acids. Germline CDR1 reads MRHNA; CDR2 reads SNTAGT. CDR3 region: CASSAKREGYNEQFF. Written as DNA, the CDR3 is TGTGCCAGCAGTGCTAAGCGGGAGGGTTACAATGAGCAGTTCTTC.